In its sample, the clone carrying this TCR beta chain was seen a few times. What it binds is unknown. Using its own MiXCR run on the reads, TCRdb lists one record per CDR3 protein. Of around 710,000 distinct CDR3 sequences in the sample, under 35% were seen once. The sample is drawn from a study of T cell repertoires in cytomegalovirus infection. The overall study: The authors relied on CMV epitopes, both recently identified HLA-C-restricted and well-studied HLA-B-restricted. Signatures in public TCR beta sequences pointed to both CMV infection and matching HLA type. General observations from the study: HLA-C-restricted CMV-specific TCR beta clonotypes prevailed in the ex vivo response. Cumulative frequency (of public TCR beta family members) identified carriers of CMV plus the relevant HLA.

This clonotype was obtained from a human donor in good health (CMV status not recorded). Some clones in this sample may be carry-over from other donors' samples. The material sequenced was cultured CD8+ T cells from PBMCs, taken from culture after CMV antigen stimulation.

The CDR3, as DNA: TGCAGTGCTAGAGATAGGCAGAACACTGAAGCTTTCTTT. This gives the protein CSARDRQNTEAFF. The chain couples TRBV20-1 to TRBJ1-1; unclear D gene. The CDR3 length is 13 residues. V shed 0 bases and J shed 1 base, with 6 bases lying between them. Germline V lookup: CDR1 DFQATT, CDR2 SNEGSKA (reference sequence).